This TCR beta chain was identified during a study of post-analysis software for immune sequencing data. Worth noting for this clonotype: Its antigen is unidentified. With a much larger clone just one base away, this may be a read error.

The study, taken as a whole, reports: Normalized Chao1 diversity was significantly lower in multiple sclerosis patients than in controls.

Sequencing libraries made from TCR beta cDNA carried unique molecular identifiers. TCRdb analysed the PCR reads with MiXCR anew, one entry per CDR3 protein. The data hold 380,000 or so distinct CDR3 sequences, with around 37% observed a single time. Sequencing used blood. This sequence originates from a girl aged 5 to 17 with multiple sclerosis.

In DNA, the CDR3 is TGTGCCAGCAGCCCGGGGTCAGGAACCTACGAGCAGTACGTC. It codes for CASSPGSGTYEQYV. This chain joins TRBV4-2 and TRBJ2-7; tentatively, D is TRBD2 (5 bases). Germline V gene sequence: CDR1 LGHNA, CDR2 YNFKEQ. V was cut by 4 bases and J by 2 bases, with 12 bases left in between. This CDR3 has 14 amino acids.